This entry is about one T cell receptor (beta chain). The antigen remains unidentified. Via MiXCR, TCRdb re-called the 5' RACE reads, giving one row per CDR3 protein. Here the sample spans approximately 180,000 distinct CDR3 sequences, under 20% being singletons. The sample belongs to a study of T-cell memory formation after mild COVID-19. The study, taken as a whole, reports: CD8+ contracting clones occupied EMRA, while CD4+ ones occupied mainly CM and EM.

CDR1 is LNHNV and CDR2 is YYDKDF in the germline V gene (reference sequence). The trim removed 0 bases at V and 0 bases at J, leaving 5 bases unmatched. The CDR3 runs 17 residues. The sequenced material came from PBMCs or a T cell subset sorted from them (not recorded which). V usage is TRBV15 and J usage is TRBJ2-5, with 9 bases identical to TRBD2. The TCR sequence derives from an adult woman who had mild COVID-19 (a few samples of this study predate the infection). Cell type and time point are not known. CDR3: CATSRDWGLADQETQYF. CDR3 DNA: TGTGCCACCAGCAGAGATTGGGGACTAGCAGACCAAGAGACCCAGTACTTC.